This T cell receptor (beta chain) was sequenced during a study of control samples from healthy donors and cancer patients. TCRdb's table, derived via immunoSEQ multiplex PCR, lists solely in-frame clones and lacks some. The sample contains about 100,000 clones, more than 85% of which appear only once. The sequenced sample consisted of blood. The sequence was collected from a young man in good health.

The CDR3 region is CASQVVGYTF. Here the CDR3 DNA reads TGCGCCTCCCAGGTTGTTGGCTACACCTTC. The chain has TRBV5-1 and TRBJ1-2; no clear D gene. V lost 10 bases, J lost 7 bases, and 11 bases lay in between. The CDR3 runs 10 residues. Germline loops: CDR1 SGHRS, CDR2 YFSETQ.